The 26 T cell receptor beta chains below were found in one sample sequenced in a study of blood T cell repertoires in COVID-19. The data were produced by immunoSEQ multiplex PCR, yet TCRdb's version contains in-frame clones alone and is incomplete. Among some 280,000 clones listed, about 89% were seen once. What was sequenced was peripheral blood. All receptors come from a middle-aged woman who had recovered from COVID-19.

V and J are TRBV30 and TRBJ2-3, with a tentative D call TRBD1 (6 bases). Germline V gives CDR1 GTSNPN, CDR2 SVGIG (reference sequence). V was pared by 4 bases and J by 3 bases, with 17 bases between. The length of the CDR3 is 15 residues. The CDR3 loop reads CAWMAQGRGTDTQYF. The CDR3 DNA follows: TGTGCCTGGATGGCCCAGGGAAGGGGGACAGATACGCAGTATTTT.

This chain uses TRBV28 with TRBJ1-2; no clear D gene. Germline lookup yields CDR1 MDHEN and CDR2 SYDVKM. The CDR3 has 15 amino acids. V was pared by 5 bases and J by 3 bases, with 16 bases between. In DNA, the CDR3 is TGTGCCAGCAGTCTGATGAGGGTGGAGCACTATGGCTACACCTTC. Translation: CASSLMRVEHYGYTF.

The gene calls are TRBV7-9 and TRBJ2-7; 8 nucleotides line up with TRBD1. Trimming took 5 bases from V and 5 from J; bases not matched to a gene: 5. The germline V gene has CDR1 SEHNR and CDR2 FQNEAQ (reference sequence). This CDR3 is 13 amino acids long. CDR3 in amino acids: CASSNTGGNEQYF. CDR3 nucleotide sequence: TGTGCCAGCAGCAACACAGGGGGAAACGAGCAGTACTTC.

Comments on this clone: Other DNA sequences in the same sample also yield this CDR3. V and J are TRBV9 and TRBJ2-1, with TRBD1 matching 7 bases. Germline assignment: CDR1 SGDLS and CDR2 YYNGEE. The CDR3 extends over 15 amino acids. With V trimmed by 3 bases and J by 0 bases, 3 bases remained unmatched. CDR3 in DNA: TGTGCCAGCAGCGGGGGACAGAGCTCCTACAATGAGCAGTTCTTC. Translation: CASSGGQSSYNEQFF.

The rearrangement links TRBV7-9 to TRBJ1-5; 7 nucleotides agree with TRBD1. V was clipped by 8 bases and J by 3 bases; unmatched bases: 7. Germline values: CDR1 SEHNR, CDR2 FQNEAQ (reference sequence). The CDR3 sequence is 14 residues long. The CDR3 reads CASGTGAANQPQHF. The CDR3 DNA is TGTGCCAGCGGAACAGGGGCCGCCAATCAGCCCCAGCATTTT.

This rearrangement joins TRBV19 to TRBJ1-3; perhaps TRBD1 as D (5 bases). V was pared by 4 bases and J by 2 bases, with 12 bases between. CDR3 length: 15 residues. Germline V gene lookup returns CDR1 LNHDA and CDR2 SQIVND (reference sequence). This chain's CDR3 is CASSTDRLAGNTIYF. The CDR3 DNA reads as TGTGCCAGTAGTACCGACAGACTGGCTGGAAACACCATATATTTT. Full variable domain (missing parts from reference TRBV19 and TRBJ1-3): DGGITQSPKYLFRKEGQNVTLSCEQNLNHDAMYWYRQDPGQGLRLIYYSQIVNDFQKGDIAEGYSVSREKKESFPLTVTSAQKNPTAFYLCASSTDRLAGNTIYFGEGSWLTVV.

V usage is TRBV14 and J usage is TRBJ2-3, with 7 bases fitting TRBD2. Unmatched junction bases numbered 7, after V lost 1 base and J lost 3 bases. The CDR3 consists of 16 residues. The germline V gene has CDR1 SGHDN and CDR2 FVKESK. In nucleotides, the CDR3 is TGTGCCAGCAGCCAAGGGGCGGGAGCTATGACAGATACGCAGTATTTT. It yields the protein CASSQGAGAMTDTQYF.

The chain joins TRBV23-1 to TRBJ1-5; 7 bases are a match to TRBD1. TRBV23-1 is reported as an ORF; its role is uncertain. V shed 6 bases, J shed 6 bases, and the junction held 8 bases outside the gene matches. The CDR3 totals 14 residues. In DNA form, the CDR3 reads TGCGCCAGCAGGCACAGGGGACCGGGTCAGCCCCAGCATTTT. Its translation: CASRHRGPGQPQHF.

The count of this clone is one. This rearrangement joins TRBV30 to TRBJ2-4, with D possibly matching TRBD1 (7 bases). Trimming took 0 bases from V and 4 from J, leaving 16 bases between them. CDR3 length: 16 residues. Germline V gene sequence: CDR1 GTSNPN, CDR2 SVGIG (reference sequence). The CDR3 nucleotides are TGTGCCTGGAGTGTCCTTGCGGGGACAGCTAAAAACATTCAGTACTTC. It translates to CAWSVLAGTAKNIQYF.

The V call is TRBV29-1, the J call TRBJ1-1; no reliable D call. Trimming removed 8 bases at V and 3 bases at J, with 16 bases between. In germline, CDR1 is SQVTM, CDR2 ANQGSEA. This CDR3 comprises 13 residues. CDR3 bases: TGCAGCTTCCGATTGGAGCGGGACACTGAAGCTTTCTTT. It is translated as CSFRLERDTEAFF.

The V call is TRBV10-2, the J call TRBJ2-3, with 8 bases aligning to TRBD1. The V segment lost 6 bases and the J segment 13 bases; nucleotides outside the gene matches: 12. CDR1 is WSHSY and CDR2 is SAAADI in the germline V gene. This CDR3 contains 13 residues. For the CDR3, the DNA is TGCGCCAGCAGGGAGACAGGGGCCTACAACGAGTATTTT. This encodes CASRETGAYNEYF.

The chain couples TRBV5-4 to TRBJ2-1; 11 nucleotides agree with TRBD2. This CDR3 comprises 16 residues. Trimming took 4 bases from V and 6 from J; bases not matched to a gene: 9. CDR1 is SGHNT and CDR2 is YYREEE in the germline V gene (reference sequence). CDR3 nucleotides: TGTGCCAGCAGCCTAATACTAGCGGGAGCATCCAATGAGCAGTTCTTC. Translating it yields CASSLILAGASNEQFF. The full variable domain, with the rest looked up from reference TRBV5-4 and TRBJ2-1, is ETGVTQSPTHLIKTRGQQVTLRCSSQSGHNTVSWYQQALGQGPQFIFQYYREEENGRGNFPPRFSGLQFPNYSSELNVNALELDDSALYLCASSLILAGASNEQFFGPGTRLTVL.

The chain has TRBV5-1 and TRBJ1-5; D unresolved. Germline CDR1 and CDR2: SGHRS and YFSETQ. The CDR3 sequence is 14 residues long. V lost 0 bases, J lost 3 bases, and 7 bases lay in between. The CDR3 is CASSLGQSNQPQHF. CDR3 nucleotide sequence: TGCGCCAGCAGCTTGGGGCAGTCCAATCAGCCCCAGCATTTT.

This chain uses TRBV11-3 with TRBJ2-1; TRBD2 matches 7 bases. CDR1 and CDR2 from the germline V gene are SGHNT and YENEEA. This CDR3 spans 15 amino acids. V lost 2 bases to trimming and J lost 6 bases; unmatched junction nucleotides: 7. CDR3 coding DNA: TGTGCCAGCAGCTTACGGTATGGCGGGAGCAATGAGCAGTTCTTC. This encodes CASSLRYGGSNEQFF.

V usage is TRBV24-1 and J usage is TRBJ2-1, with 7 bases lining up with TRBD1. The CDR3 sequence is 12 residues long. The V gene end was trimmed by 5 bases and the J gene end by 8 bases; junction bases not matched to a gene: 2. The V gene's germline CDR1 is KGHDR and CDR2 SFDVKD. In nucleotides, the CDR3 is TGTGCCACCAGTGGCACAGGGGATGAGCAGTTCTTC. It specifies CATSGTGDEQFF.

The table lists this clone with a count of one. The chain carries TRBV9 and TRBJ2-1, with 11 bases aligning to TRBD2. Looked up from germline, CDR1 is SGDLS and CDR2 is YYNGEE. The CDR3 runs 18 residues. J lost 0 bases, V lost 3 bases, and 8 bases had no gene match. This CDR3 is CASSGHGLAGISYNEQFF. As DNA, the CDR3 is TGTGCCAGCAGCGGACATGGACTAGCGGGTATCTCCTACAATGAGCAGTTCTTC.

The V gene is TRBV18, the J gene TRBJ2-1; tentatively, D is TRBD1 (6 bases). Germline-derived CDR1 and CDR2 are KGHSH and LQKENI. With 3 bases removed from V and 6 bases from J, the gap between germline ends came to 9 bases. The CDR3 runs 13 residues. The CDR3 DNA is TGTGCCAGCTCACCGGACAGTTCCAATGAGCAGTTCTTC. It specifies CASSPDSSNEQFF.

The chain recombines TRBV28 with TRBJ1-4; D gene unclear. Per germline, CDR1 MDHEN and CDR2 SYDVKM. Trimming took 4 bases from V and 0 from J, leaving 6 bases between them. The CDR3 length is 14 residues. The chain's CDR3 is CASSSRTTNEKLFF. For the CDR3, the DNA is TGTGCCAGCAGTTCCCGTACAACTAATGAAAAACTGTTTTTT. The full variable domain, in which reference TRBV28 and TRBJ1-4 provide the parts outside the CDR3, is DVKVTQSSRYLVKRTGEKVFLECVQDMDHENMFWYRQDPGLGLRLIYFSYDVKMKEKGDIPEGYSVSREKKERFSLILESASTNQTSMYLCASSSRTTNEKLFFGSGTQLSVL.

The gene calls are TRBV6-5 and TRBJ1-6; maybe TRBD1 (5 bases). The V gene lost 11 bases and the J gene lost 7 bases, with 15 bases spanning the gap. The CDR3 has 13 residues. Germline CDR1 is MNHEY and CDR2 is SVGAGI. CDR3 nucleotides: TGTGCCGGTGCCGCAGGGTTAAATTCACCCCTCCACTTT. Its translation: CAGAAGLNSPLHF.

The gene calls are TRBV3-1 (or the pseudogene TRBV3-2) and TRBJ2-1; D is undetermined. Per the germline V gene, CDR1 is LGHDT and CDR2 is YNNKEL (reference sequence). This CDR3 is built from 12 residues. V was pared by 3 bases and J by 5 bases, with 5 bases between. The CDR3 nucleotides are TGTGCCAGCAGCCAGGGCAACAATGAGCAGTTCTTC. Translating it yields CASSQGNNEQFF.

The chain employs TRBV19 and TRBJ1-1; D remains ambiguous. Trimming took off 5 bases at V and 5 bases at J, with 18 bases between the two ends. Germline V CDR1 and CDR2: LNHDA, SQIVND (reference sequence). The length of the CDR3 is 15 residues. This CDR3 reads CASSRSEVERTEAFF. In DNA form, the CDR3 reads TGTGCCAGTAGTCGGTCAGAGGTTGAGAGGACTGAAGCTTTCTTT.

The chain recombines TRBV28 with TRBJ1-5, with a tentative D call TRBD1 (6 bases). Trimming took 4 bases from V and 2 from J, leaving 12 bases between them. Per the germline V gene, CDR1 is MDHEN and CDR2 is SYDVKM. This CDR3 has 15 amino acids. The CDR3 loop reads CASSSIQGGNQPQHF. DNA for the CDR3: TGTGCCAGCAGTTCGATACAGGGTGGCAATCAGCCCCAGCATTTT.

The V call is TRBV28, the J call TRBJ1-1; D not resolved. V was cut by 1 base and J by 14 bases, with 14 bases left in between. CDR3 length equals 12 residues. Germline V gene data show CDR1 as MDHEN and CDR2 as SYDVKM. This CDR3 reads CASSLYSGLAFF. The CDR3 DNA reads TGTGCCAGCAGTTTATATTCCGGGTTGGCCTTCTTT.

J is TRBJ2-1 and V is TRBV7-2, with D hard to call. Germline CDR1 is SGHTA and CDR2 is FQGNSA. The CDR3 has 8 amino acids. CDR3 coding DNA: TGTGTAGAGAATGAGCAGTTCTTC. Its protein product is CVENEQFF.

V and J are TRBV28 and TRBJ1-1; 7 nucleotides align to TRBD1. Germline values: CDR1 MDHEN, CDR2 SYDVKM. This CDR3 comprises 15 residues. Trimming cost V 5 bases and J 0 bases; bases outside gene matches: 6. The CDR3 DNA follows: TGTGCCAGCAGTACAGGGGAAGCAATGAACACTGAAGCTTTCTTT. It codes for CASSTGEAMNTEAFF.

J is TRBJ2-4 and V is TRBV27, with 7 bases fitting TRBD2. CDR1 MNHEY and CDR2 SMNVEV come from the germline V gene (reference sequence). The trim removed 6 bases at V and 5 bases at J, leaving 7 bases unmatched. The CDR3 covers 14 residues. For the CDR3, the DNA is TGTGCCAGCAGCCGCGGGAGCCCCGAAAACATTCAGTACTTC. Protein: CASSRGSPENIQYF.